This T cell receptor beta chain was recovered during a study of OX40 agonist ivuxolimab in advanced cancers. About the research overall: Ivuxolimab is a fully human IgG2 antibody that activates OX40 (CD134).

Germline V gives CDR1 LNHDA, CDR2 SQIVND (reference sequence). The junction had 9 bases not matched to a gene; V was cut back by 6 bases and J by 6 bases. CDR3 length: 15 amino acids. Exclusion of a patient followed from autoimmune disease history or systemic immunosuppression. Sequenced by immunoSEQ multiplex PCR; TCRdb stores in-frame clones only, minus some. Of roughly 53,000 clones in the sample, around 90% were seen once. Source: CD4+ or CD8+ T cells sorted from blood, taken in a trial of the OX40 agonist ivuxolimab. V and J are TRBV19 and TRBJ1-5, with 9 bases fitting TRBD1. The receptor comes from an adult with an advanced solid tumor such as melanoma, head and neck, liver or kidney cancer. The CDR3 loop is CASSPRTGVAQPQHF. CDR3 coding DNA: TGTGCCAGTAGCCCGCGGACAGGGGTCGCTCAGCCCCAGCATTTT. Full variable domain (rest looked up from reference TRBV19 and TRBJ1-5): DGGITQSPKYLFRKEGQNVTLSCEQNLNHDAMYWYRQDPGQGLRLIYYSQIVNDFQKGDIAEGYSVSREKKESFPLTVTSAQKNPTAFYLCASSPRTGVAQPQHFGDGTRLSIL.